This TCR beta chain came from a study of cytomegalovirus exposure and HLA in healthy donors. Concerning this clone: Its antigen is as yet unknown.

The CDR3 covers 16 residues. Germline V gene sequence: CDR1 MDHEN, CDR2 SYDVKM. The V and J ends lost 6 bases and 6 bases, in that order; junction bases with no gene match: 11. The PCR was carried out with 60 Vbeta primers and 13 Jbeta primers. Assay: immunoSEQ multiplex PCR; the TCRdb copy retains only in-frame clones and omits some. Recorded for this sample: some 46,000 clones. Study conclusions and caveats: The only immune exposure information that was available was CMV serostatus.

Sequencing was performed on PBMCs. This clonotype was obtained from a male donor in good health and CMV-seronegative. V gene TRBV28 combines with J gene TRBJ1-6, with 7 bases identical to TRBD1. The CDR3 region has the DNA TGTGCCAGCAGCCGATCCGGGACAGACTTTAATTCACCCCTCCACTTT. Its translation is CASSRSGTDFNSPLHF. The full variable domain, with the rest looked up from reference TRBV28 and TRBJ1-6, is DVKVTQSSRYLVKRTGEKVFLECVQDMDHENMFWYRQDPGLGLRLIYFSYDVKMKEKGDIPEGYSVSREKKERFSLILESASTNQTSMYLCASSRSGTDFNSPLHFGNGTRLTVT.